This is a list of T cell receptor beta chains from one sample in a study of technical replicates of blood from a handful of donors. Some clones are missing from TCRdb's copy, which holds only in-frame ones; the method was immunoSEQ multiplex PCR. Counted here are roughly 93,000 clones, nearly 97% occurring once; the ten biggest clones make up about 0.25%. Sequenced sample: T cells isolated from PBMCs. All receptors derive from a human donor in good health. The CDR3 runs from the conserved cysteine through the conserved F or W. D genes are given only for firm matches.

d_gene: NA; j_gene: TRBJ1-1; v_gene: TRBV30; CDR3aa: CAWRDMTEAFF
d_gene: NA; j_gene: TRBJ2-7; v_gene: TRBV5-8; CDR3aa: CASSRWTARFYEQYF
d_gene: NA; j_gene: TRBJ2-5; v_gene: TRBV19; CDR3aa: CASSTRGEETQYF
d_gene: NA; j_gene: TRBJ2-1; v_gene: TRBV19; CDR3aa: CASADKDFFDEQFF
d_gene: NA; j_gene: TRBJ1-1; v_gene: TRBV30; CDR3aa: CAWSVTENTEAFF
d_gene: NA; j_gene: TRBJ2-1; v_gene: TRBV5-4; CDR3aa: CASSLVGGGGRNEQFF
d_gene: TRBD2; j_gene: TRBJ2-3; v_gene: TRBV5-4; CDR3aa: CASSAGTSGIVTDTQYF
d_gene: TRBD2; j_gene: TRBJ2-2; v_gene: TRBV9; CDR3aa: CASSVVGGRNTGELFF
d_gene: TRBD1; j_gene: TRBJ2-2; v_gene: TRBV4-1; CDR3aa: CASSPTGWDTGELFF
d_gene: TRBD1; j_gene: TRBJ2-7; v_gene: TRBV14; CDR3aa: CASRTTGSIYEQYF
d_gene: NA; j_gene: TRBJ1-6; v_gene: TRBV5-1; CDR3aa: CASSSRGLDLYNSPLHF
d_gene: NA; j_gene: TRBJ2-5; v_gene: TRBV5-1; CDR3aa: CASSLAVQETQYF
d_gene: TRBD2; j_gene: TRBJ2-1; v_gene: TRBV4-1; CDR3aa: CASSQVASGALSYNEQFF
d_gene: TRBD1; j_gene: TRBJ2-1; v_gene: TRBV4-1; CDR3aa: CASSRGTDRTPRQFF
d_gene: NA; j_gene: TRBJ1-5; v_gene: TRBV4-1; CDR3aa: CASSQVSGSQPQHF
d_gene: NA; j_gene: TRBJ2-2; v_gene: TRBV11-3; CDR3aa: CASSFSRIPGELFF
d_gene: NA; j_gene: TRBJ2-7; v_gene: TRBV27; CDR3aa: CASSFGGDTKNEYEQYF
d_gene: TRBD1; j_gene: TRBJ2-7; v_gene: TRBV5-4; CDR3aa: CASSRPGQTDSEQYF
d_gene: TRBD2; j_gene: TRBJ2-5; v_gene: TRBV18; CDR3aa: CASNGLAGVETQYF
d_gene: NA; j_gene: TRBJ2-7; v_gene: TRBV7-9; CDR3aa: CASSLQRSSYEQYF
d_gene: NA; j_gene: TRBJ2-5; v_gene: TRBV10-1; CDR3aa: CASSSQSQETQYF
d_gene: NA; j_gene: TRBJ1-2; v_gene: TRBV7-9; CDR3aa: CASSLQGSNYGYTF
d_gene: NA; j_gene: TRBJ1-4; v_gene: TRBV4-1; CDR3aa: CASSQVRGSRKKLFF
d_gene: TRBD2; j_gene: TRBJ2-7; v_gene: TRBV28; CDR3aa: CASNMGGSPYEQYF
d_gene: TRBD1; j_gene: TRBJ2-7; v_gene: TRBV19; CDR3aa: CASREPGQGSEQYF
d_gene: NA; j_gene: TRBJ1-1; v_gene: TRBV7-9; CDR3aa: CASSFGLSRNGEAFF
d_gene: NA; j_gene: TRBJ1-3; v_gene: TRBV5-1; CDR3aa: CASSLDPLMGRPSGNTIYF
d_gene: TRBD2; j_gene: TRBJ2-7; v_gene: TRBV7-9; CDR3aa: CASSPAGGTYEQYF
d_gene: TRBD1; j_gene: TRBJ1-3; v_gene: TRBV5-1; CDR3aa: CASSLNLLQGAPGNTIYF
d_gene: TRBD1; j_gene: TRBJ2-5; v_gene: TRBV6-5; CDR3aa: CASSTSGTGETQYF
d_gene: NA; j_gene: TRBJ1-1; v_gene: TRBV5-1; CDR3aa: CASSLFTPGDTEAFF
d_gene: NA; j_gene: TRBJ1-5; v_gene: TRBV7-3; CDR3aa: CASSLRQTEDQPQHF
d_gene: TRBD2; j_gene: TRBJ2-7; v_gene: TRBV4-1; CDR3aa: CASSPGLAGIYEQYF
d_gene: TRBD1; j_gene: TRBJ2-1; v_gene: TRBV11-3; CDR3aa: CASSATGDEQFF
d_gene: TRBD2; j_gene: TRBJ2-1; v_gene: TRBV4-1; CDR3aa: CASSQDLSGRAYLNEQFF
d_gene: NA; j_gene: TRBJ2-7; v_gene: TRBV21-1; CDR3aa: CASSTPPETYEQYF